This T cell receptor (beta chain) was identified during a study of blood T cell repertoires in COVID-19 (dated by TCRdb to 2018 to 2020). A note on the overall study: Samples covering the acute and convalescent phases of COVID-19 were provided by collaborators in the United States, Italy and Spain. A freely available public database, intended as a resource for researchers studying the immune response to SARS-CoV-2, is where the repertoires were released. Samples were obtained from the ongoing ImmuneRACE study (first 160 participants) and from over a thousand subjects provided by 6 global collaborators. HLA class I and class II types, where available, came from metadata supplied by the sample provider rather than from assay-based typing. Sample metadata almost always included a de-identified subject ID, COVID-19 status, age in years and sex. The prospective study material was composed of cDNA or gDNA derived from T cells, B-cell-depleted T cells, or PBMCs. The dataset comprised deeply sampled blood TCRbeta repertoires from subjects exposed to, actively infected with, or recovered from COVID-19. Results and caveats for the whole study, not just this receptor: The amount of clinical and demographic metadata varied by source and participant and was provided uncurated.

Deletion took 5 bases off V and 3 bases off J, with a span of 11 bases between the germline ends. The CDR3 runs 13 residues from the cysteine to the phenylalanine. The entry retains the CDR3 DNA only, 39 bases that are in frame from base 1. Note on this clone: Which antigen it targets is not known. The sample holds no much larger clone one base away, and base qualities are not on file.

TCRbeta CDR3 regions were amplified from genomic DNA by means of the immunoSEQ Assay, a bias-controlled multiplex PCR. In the authors' own workflow: Nucleated cell counts per sample were estimated from amplification of reference gene primers within the assay. To quantify the absolute abundance of each unique TCRbeta CDR3 rearrangement, sequence reads were collapsed and filtered. Productive Simpson clonality was computed per sample as the square root of Simpson's diversity index over productive rearrangements. This immuneACCESS table, as held by TCRdb, lists in-frame sequences with V and J called but not all clones. Of the missing ones, under half trace to an unresolved V gene in checked studies; the others have no known cause. The V and J calls and clone size are taken from that table; D and trimming were inferred from the DNA. The sample table holds about 210,000 clones, of which roughly 84% were seen once. About 3.3% of the sample goes to the ten largest clones.

Participants in the prospective study were enrolled through a virtual design, were aged about 18 to 100 years, and lived in approximately 24 United States geographic areas. In the prospective study, cohorts were assigned on the basis of participant-reported clinical history obtained from a screening survey and a study questionnaire. Exposed participants had been in contact with someone with a PCR-confirmed or clinician-diagnosed COVID-19 case within 2 weeks of study entry. Mobile phlebotomists in the prospective study collected whole blood, serum and a nasopharyngeal or oropharyngeal swab from every participant. Participants in the prospective study had the option to provide additional blood draws and questionnaires over a roughly 2-month period. Before DNA extraction, blood samples from the prospective study were shipped at room temperature or frozen.

The receptor's source is a woman aged 25 to 39 who had been exposed to COVID-19. The sequenced sample was PBMCs or T cells enriched from blood (not recorded which). The chain employs TRBV12-3 or TRBV12-4 and TRBJ2-7, with a tentative D gene TRBD2 over 5 matching bases. The CDR3 reads as follows: CASSRPGSYEQYF. Read as DNA, the sequence is TGTGCCAGCAGTCGACCGGGAAGCTACGAGCAGTACTTC.